The 13 T cell receptor beta chains given below trace back to one sample, sequenced in a study of shared clonotypes between healthy human individuals. Only in-frame clones appear in the TCRdb table, and some are missing; sequencing was by immunoSEQ multiplex PCR. Of roughly 1,100,000 clones listed, roughly 70% were seen once; the top ten hold around 1.5%. Sequenced sample: memory CD4+ T cells sorted from blood. Subset: CD45RA-negative fraction. These TCRs come from a young man in good health.

The CDR3 spells CSVAGLAERSPHEQYF. CDR3 nucleotide sequence: TGCAGCGTTGCGGGACTAGCAGAAAGATCCCCCCACGAGCAGTACTTC. The chain employs TRBV29-1 and TRBJ2-7; 9 bases fit TRBD2. Germline loops: CDR1 SQVTM, CDR2 ANQGSEA. The CDR3 extends over 16 amino acids. After removal of 4 bases from V and 5 bases from J, the junction contained 15 bases not matched to a gene.

The V gene is TRBV27, the J gene TRBJ2-7; TRBD1 or TRBD2 may be the D gene (7 bases each). The CDR3 contains 13 residues. The V gene's germline CDR1 is MNHEY and CDR2 SMNVEV (reference sequence). V lost 8 bases, J lost 6 bases, and 17 bases lay in between. The CDR3 protein is CASPFSRGGEQYF. CDR3 nucleotides: TGTGCCAGCCCTTTCAGCAGGGGGGGCGAGCAGTACTTC.

This chain joins TRBV6-5 and TRBJ1-4; D gene uncertain. V was cut by 0 bases and J by 11 bases, with 10 bases left in between. The germline gives CDR1 MNHEY, CDR2 SVGAGI. The CDR3 covers 13 residues. The CDR3 is CASSYSKSRKLFF. DNA for the CDR3: TGTGCCAGCAGTTACTCGAAAAGTCGGAAACTGTTTTTT.

This chain connects TRBV28 to TRBJ2-2; 9 bases agree with TRBD1. This CDR3 is built from 16 residues. V shed 6 bases and J 3 bases; nucleotides not matched to a gene: 8. CDR1 is MDHEN, CDR2 SYDVKM, per germline. In DNA form, the CDR3 reads TGTGCCAGCAGCCCTTGGGGACAGGGAGACACCGGGGAGCTGTTTTTT. This sequence encodes CASSPWGQGDTGELFF.

The chain carries TRBV28 and TRBJ1-5; 10 nucleotides agree with TRBD1. Germline CDR1 is MDHEN and CDR2 is SYDVKM. V shed 6 bases, J shed 7 bases, and the junction held 9 bases outside the gene matches. This CDR3 is built from 15 residues. DNA of the CDR3: TGTGCCAGCAGCCCAGCAGACAGGGGGCGGCAGCCCCAGCATTTT. It is translated as CASSPADRGRQPQHF.

The rearrangement joins TRBV19 to TRBJ1-3, with D unresolved. The CDR3 totals 18 residues. CDR1 is LNHDA, CDR2 SQIVND, per germline (reference sequence). V was pared by 3 bases and J by 2 bases, with 20 bases between. CDR3 bases: TGTGCCAGTAGTATGGGGTATAAATCGGGAGGACCTGGAAACACCATATATTTT. Translation gives CASSMGYKSGGPGNTIYF.

The rearrangement uses TRBV5-1 and TRBJ2-2, with D tentatively TRBD1 (6 bases). Trimming took off 0 bases at V and 0 bases at J, with 9 bases between the two ends. Germline CDR1 and CDR2: SGHRS and YFSETQ. CDR3 size: 16 residues. The CDR3 region has the DNA TGCGCCAGCAGCTTGGGAGGGGGTTCGAACACCGGGGAGCTGTTTTTT. Residues: CASSLGGGSNTGELFF.

The chain employs TRBV2 and TRBJ1-1, with unresolved D. The CDR3 extends over 12 amino acids. Germline V gene sequence: CDR1 SNHLY, CDR2 FYNNEI. With 3 bases removed from V and 3 bases from J, the gap between germline ends came to 5 bases. In nucleotides, the CDR3 is TGTGCCAGCAGTGACGAGTACACTGAAGCTTTCTTT. Its protein product is CASSDEYTEAFF.

This chain uses TRBV18 with TRBJ1-2; TRBD1 is a possible D gene (5 bases). The CDR3 is 15 amino acids. From germline, CDR1 is KGHSH and CDR2 LQKENI. Trimming stripped 5 bases from V and 1 base from J, with 14 bases between. This CDR3 is CASSTAAGGNYGYTF. DNA of the CDR3: TGTGCCAGCTCAACCGCCGCCGGGGGTAACTATGGCTACACCTTC.

The genes are TRBV30 and TRBJ2-3; D is perhaps TRBD2 (6 bases). The germline CDR1 and CDR2 sequences are GTSNPN and SVGIG (reference sequence). V was trimmed by 2 bases and J by 4 bases, leaving 13 bases between them. This CDR3 is 14 amino acids long. The CDR3 protein is CAWSLIGGSDTQYF. Written as DNA, the CDR3 is TGTGCCTGGAGTTTAATCGGAGGGTCAGATACGCAGTATTTT. Together with reference TRBV30 and TRBJ2-3, the CDR3 gives the full variable domain: SQTIHQWPATLVQPVGSPLSLECTVEGTSNPNLYWYRQAAGRGLQLLFYSVGIGQISSEVPQNLSASRPQDRQFILSSKKLLLSDSGFYLCAWSLIGGSDTQYFGPGTRLTVL.

The chain uses TRBV7-8 and TRBJ1-5, with D maybe TRBD1 (6 bases). V lost 2 bases and J 7 bases, leaving 18 bases between the germline ends. Germline V lookup: CDR1 SGHVS, CDR2 FQNEAQ. The CDR3 has 16 residues. CDR3 bases: TGTGCCAGCAGCTTACTGGCACAGGGAATTCAGCAGCCCCAGCATTTT. It is translated as CASSLLAQGIQQPQHF.

V usage is TRBV9 and J usage is TRBJ1-3; the match to TRBD1 covers 7 bases. Germline CDR1 is SGDLS and CDR2 is YYNGEE. V lost 3 bases and J lost 0; bases outside the gene matches: 18. This CDR3 spans 20 amino acids. CDR3 residues: CASSARTGGTPAPSGNTIYF. In nucleotides, the CDR3 is TGTGCCAGCAGCGCCCGGACAGGCGGTACCCCGGCTCCCTCTGGAAACACCATATATTTT.

This sequence joins TRBV4-3 and TRBJ2-1, with D hard to call. Germline CDR1 and CDR2: LGHNA and YSLEER. There are 13 residues in the CDR3. V lost 0 bases, J lost 6 bases, and 6 bases lay in between. CDR3 sequence: CASSQELINEQFF. CDR3 sequence (DNA): TGCGCCAGCAGCCAAGAGTTAATCAATGAGCAGTTCTTC.